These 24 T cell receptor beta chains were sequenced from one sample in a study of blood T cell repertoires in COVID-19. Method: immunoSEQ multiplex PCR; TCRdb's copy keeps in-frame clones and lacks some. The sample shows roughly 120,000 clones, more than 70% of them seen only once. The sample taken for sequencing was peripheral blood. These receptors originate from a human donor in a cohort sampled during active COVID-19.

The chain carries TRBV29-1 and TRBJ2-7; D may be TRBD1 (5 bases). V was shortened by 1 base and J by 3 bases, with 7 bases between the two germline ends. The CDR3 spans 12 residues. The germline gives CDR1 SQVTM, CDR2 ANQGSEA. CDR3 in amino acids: CSVEAGNYEQYF. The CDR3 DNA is TGCAGCGTTGAAGCAGGGAACTACGAGCAGTACTTC.

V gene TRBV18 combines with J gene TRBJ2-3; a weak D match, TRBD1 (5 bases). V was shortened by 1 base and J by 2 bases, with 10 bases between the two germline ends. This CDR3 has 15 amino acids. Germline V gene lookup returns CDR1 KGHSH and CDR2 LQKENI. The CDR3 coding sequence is TGTGCCAGCTCACCACAGGGGCCTTCCACAGATACGCAGTATTTT. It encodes CASSPQGPSTDTQYF.

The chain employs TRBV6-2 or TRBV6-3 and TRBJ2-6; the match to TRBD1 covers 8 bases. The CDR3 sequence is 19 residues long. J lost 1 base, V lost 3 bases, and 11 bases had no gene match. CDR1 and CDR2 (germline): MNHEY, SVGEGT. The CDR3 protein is CASSYARDRNRSGANVLTF. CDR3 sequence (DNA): TGTGCCAGCAGTTATGCCCGGGACAGGAACCGTTCTGGGGCCAACGTCCTGACTTTC.

The CDR3 is CACGQLDTGELFF. CDR3 in DNA: TGTGCCTGCGGACAACTAGACACCGGGGAGCTGTTTTTT. The chain combines TRBV30 with TRBJ2-2; perhaps D is TRBD1 or TRBD2 (5 bases each). The V end was cut by 6 bases, the J end by 3 bases, with 11 bases between. The germline V gene has CDR1 GTSNPN and CDR2 SVGIG (reference sequence). This CDR3 contains 13 residues.

The CDR3 bases are TGTGCCATCAGTCCCTCCGGGACAGGGGCCCCCCCCATATATTTT. Amino acid sequence: CAISPSGTGAPPIYF. J is TRBJ1-3 and V is TRBV10-3; TRBD1 matches 10 bases. Germline V gene lookup returns CDR1 ENHRY and CDR2 SYGVKD. This CDR3 comprises 15 residues. V was pared by 5 bases and J by 11 bases, with 12 bases of the junction left unmatched.

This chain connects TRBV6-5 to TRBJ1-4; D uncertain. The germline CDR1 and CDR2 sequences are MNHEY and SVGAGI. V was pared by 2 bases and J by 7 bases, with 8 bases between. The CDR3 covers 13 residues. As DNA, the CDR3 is TGTGCCAGCAGTTACGGACGGGGTGAAAAACTGTTTTTT. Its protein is CASSYGRGEKLFF.

CDR3 loop: CASSYSGQNYNSPLHF. The DNA for the CDR3 is TGTGCCAGCAGTTACAGTGGACAAAATTATAATTCACCCCTCCACTTT. This rearrangement joins TRBV6-5 to TRBJ1-6; a possible D gene is TRBD1 (5 bases). V was cut by 2 bases and J by 4 bases, with 12 bases left in between. The CDR3 is 16 residues long. The germline gives CDR1 MNHEY, CDR2 SVGAGI.

The CDR3 DNA follows: TGTGCCAGCAGTTTCACAGGGGAGGAAGCTTTCTTT. This codes for CASSFTGEEAFF. V and J are TRBV27 and TRBJ1-1, with 7 nucleotides matching TRBD1. CDR3 length: 12 residues. J gave up 8 bases and V 3 bases, and 3 bases lay outside the gene matches. CDR1 and CDR2 from the germline V gene are MNHEY and SMNVEV (reference sequence).

The CDR3 nucleotides read TGTGCCAGCTCACCAGAGTCTAACTACGAGCAGTACTTC. Translating it yields CASSPESNYEQYF. The genes are TRBV18 and TRBJ2-7; no firm D call. V was shortened by 2 bases and J by 3 bases, with 8 bases between the two germline ends. CDR3 length: 13 residues. Germline V gene sequence: CDR1 KGHSH, CDR2 LQKENI.

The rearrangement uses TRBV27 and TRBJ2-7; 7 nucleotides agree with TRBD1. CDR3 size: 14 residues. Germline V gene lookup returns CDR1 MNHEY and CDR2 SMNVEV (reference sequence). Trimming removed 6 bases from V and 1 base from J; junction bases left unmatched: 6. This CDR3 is CASSRYRGSYEQYF. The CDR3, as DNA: TGTGCCAGCAGCCGCTACAGGGGTTCCTACGAGCAGTACTTC.

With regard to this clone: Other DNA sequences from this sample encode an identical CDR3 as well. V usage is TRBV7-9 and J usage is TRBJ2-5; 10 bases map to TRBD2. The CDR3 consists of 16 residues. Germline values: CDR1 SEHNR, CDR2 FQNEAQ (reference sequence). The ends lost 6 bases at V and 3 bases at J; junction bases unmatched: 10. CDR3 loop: CASSPRTSGREETQYF. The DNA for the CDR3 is TGTGCCAGCAGTCCCCGGACTAGCGGACGGGAAGAGACCCAGTACTTC.

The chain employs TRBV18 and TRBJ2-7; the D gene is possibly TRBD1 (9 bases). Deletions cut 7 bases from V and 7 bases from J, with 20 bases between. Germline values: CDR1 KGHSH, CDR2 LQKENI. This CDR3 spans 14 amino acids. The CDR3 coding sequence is TGTGCCAGCTTCGGGGGGGACAGGGCGAAAGAGCAGTACTTC. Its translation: CASFGGDRAKEQYF.

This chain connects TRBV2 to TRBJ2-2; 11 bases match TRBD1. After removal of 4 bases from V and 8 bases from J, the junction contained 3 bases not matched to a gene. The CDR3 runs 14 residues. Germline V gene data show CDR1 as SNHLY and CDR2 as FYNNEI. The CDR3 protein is CASSADRGRGELFF. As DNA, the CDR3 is TGTGCCAGCAGTGCGGACAGGGGGCGAGGGGAGCTGTTTTTT. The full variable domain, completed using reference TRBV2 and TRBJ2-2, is EPEVTQTPSHQVTQMGQEVILRCVPISNHLYFYWYRQILGQKVEFLVSFYNNEISEKSEIFDDQFSVERPDGSNFTLKIRSTKLEDSAMYFCASSADRGRGELFFGEGSRLTVL.

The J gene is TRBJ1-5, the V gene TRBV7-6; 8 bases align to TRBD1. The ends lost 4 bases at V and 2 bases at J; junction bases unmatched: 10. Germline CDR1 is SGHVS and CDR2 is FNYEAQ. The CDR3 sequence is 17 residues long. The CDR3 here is CASSSGQGVGGNQPQHF. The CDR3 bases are TGTGCCAGCAGCTCCGGACAGGGCGTGGGTGGCAATCAGCCCCAGCATTTT.

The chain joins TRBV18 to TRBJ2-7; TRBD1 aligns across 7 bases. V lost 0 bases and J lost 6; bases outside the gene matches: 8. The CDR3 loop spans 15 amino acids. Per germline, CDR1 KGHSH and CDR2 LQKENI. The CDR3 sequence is CASSPPTSRDSEQYF. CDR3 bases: TGTGCCAGCTCACCACCGACTTCCCGGGACAGCGAGCAGTACTTC.

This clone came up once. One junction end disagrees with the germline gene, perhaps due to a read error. CDR3 in DNA: TGTGCCACCAGCATCGCGACAGGCCCCTATCGCTACACCTTC. It encodes CATSIATGPYRYTF. The chain combines TRBV15 with TRBJ1-2, with D possibly matching TRBD1 (6 bases). CDR1 and CDR2 (germline): LNHNV, YYDKDF (reference sequence). CDR3 length equals 14 residues.

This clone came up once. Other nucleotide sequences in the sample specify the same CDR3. DNA of the CDR3: TGCGCCAGCAGCTTGGGTGCAGTGAACACTGAAGCTTTCTTT. It is translated as CASSLGAVNTEAFF. The genes are TRBV5-1 and TRBJ1-1; D not resolved. The germline V and J ends were trimmed by 0 bases and 0 bases, with 6 bases remaining between them. Germline V lookup: CDR1 SGHRS, CDR2 YFSETQ. The CDR3 loop spans 14 amino acids.

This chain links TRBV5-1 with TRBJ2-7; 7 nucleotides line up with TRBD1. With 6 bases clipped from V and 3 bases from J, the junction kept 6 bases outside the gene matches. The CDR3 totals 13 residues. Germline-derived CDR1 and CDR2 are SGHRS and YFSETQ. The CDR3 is CASTLGDSYEQYF. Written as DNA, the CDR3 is TGCGCCAGCACCCTGGGGGACAGCTACGAGCAGTACTTC.

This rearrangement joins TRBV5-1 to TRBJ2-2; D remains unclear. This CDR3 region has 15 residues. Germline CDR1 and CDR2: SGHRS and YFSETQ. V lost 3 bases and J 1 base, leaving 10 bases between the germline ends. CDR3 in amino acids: CASSSDTLNTGELFF. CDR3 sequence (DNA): TGCGCCAGCAGCTCTGACACCCTGAACACCGGGGAGCTGTTTTTT.

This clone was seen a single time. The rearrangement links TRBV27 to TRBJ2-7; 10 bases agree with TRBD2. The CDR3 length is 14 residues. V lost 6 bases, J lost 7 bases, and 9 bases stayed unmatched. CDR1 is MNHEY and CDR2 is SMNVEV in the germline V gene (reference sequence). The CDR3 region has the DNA TGTGCCAGCAGCCTTAGCGGGGGGAGTAGGGAGCAGTACTTC. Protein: CASSLSGGSREQYF.

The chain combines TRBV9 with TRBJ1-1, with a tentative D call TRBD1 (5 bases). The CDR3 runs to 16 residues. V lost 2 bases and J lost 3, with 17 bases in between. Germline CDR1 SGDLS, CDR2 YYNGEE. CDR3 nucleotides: TGTGCCAGCAGCGTCCATCGCGTCGGGGGATACACTGAAGCTTTCTTT. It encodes CASSVHRVGGYTEAFF.

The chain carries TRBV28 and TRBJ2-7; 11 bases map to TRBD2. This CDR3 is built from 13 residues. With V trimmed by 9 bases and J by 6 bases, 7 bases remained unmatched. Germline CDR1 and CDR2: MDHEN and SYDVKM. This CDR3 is CASSGRASGEQYF. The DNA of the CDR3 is TGTGCCAGTAGCGGGAGGGCCTCAGGCGAGCAGTACTTC.

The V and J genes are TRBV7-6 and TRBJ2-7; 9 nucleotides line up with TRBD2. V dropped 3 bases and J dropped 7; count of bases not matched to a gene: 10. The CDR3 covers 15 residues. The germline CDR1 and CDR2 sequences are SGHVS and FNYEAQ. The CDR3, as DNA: TGTGCCAGCAGCTTGGGCGGTAGCGGGAGAAATGAGCAGTACTTC. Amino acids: CASSLGGSGRNEQYF. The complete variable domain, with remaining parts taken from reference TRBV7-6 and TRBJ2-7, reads GAGVSQSPRYKVTKRGQDVALRCDPISGHVSLYWYRQALGQGPEFLTYFNYEAQQDKSGLPNDRFSAERPEGSISTLTIQRTEQRDSAMYRCASSLGGSGRNEQYFGPGTRLTVT.

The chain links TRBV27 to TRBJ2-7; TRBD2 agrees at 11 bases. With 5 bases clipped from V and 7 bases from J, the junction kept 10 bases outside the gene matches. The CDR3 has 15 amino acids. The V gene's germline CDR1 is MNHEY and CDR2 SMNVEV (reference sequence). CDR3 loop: CASSPRLAGMGEQYF. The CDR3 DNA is TGTGCCAGCAGTCCCAGACTAGCGGGAATGGGTGAGCAGTACTTC.